The clone carrying this T cell receptor beta chain came up once. The sample is drawn from a study of blood T cell repertoires in COVID-19. Per germline, CDR1 SGHTA and CDR2 FQGTGA. This CDR3 contains 15 residues. The V segment lost 5 bases and the J segment 2 bases; nucleotides outside the gene matches: 6. Clones were read by immunoSEQ multiplex PCR, and TCRdb kept only the in-frame ones, dropping some. The profile covers approximately 230,000 clones, with around 88% appearing a single time and 1.2% to 1.5% taken by the ten largest. The sample was peripheral blood. This rearrangement joins TRBV7-3 to TRBJ1-3, with TRBD1 identical over 7 bases. The sequence was obtained from a man at least 80 years old with acute or convalescent COVID-19. This chain's CDR3 is CASSGMGQTGNTIYF. CDR3 sequence (DNA): TGTGCCAGCAGCGGAATGGGACAGACTGGAAACACCATATATTTT.